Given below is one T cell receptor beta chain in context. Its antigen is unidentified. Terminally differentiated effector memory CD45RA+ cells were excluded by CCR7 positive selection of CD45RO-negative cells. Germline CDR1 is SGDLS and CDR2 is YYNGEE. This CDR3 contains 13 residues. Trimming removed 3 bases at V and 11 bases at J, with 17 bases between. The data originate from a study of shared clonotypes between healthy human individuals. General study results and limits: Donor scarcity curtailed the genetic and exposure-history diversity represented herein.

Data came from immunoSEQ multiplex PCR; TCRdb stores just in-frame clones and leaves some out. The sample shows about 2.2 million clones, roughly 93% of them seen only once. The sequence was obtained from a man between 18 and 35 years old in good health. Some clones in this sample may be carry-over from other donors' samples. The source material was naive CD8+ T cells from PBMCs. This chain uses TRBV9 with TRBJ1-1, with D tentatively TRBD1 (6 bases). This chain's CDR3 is CASSDAPGADAFF. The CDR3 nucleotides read TGTGCCAGCAGCGACGCTCCGGGGGCGGATGCTTTCTTT. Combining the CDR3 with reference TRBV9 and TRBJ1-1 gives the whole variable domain DSGVTQTPKHLITATGQRVTLRCSPRSGDLSVYWYQQSLDQGLQFLIQYYNGEERAKGNILERFSAQQFPDLHSELNLSSLELGDSALYFCASSDAPGADAFFGQGTRLTVV.